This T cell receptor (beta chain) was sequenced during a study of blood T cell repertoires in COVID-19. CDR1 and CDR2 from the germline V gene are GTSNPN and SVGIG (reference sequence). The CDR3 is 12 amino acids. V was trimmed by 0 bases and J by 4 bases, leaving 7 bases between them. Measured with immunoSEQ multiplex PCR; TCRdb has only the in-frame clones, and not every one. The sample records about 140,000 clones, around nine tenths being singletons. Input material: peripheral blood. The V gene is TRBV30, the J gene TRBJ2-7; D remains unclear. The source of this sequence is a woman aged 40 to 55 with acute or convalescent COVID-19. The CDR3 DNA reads TGTGCCTGGAGTGTCATGCGGTACGAGCAGTACTTC. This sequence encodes CAWSVMRYEQYF.